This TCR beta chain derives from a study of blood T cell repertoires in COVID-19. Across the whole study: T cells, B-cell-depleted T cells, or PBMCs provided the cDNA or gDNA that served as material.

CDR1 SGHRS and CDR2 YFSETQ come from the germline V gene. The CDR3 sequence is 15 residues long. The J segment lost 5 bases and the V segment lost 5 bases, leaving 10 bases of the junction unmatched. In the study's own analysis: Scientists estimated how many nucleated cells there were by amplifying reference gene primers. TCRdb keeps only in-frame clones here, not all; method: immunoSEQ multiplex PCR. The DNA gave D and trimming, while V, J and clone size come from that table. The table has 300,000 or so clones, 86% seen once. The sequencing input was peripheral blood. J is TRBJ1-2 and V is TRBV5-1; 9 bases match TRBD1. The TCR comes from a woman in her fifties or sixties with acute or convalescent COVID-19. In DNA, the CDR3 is TGCGCCAGCAGATCCACAGGGGGCAGTCTGTATGGCTACACCTTC. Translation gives CASRSTGGSLYGYTF.